The following is a T cell receptor beta chain sequence with its context. The target antigen is unknown. This sample is part of a study of T-cell memory formation after mild COVID-19. In the study overall: Clusters were largely donor specific. Regarding the study as a whole: Whereas later expanders leaned CD4+, clones contracting day 15 to 85 showed a balanced CD4/CD8 makeup. Several responding clones turned up in pre-infection memory, indicating that cross-reactive memory may have taken part.

This CDR3 is 16 amino acids long. The J segment lost 5 bases and the V segment lost 0 bases, leaving 5 bases of the junction unmatched. In germline, CDR1 is SGHVS, CDR2 FNYEAQ. Constant-segment primers were used for 5'RACE, and the resulting TCR alpha and TCR beta cDNA libraries carried sample barcodes and UMIs. TCRdb reprocessed the 5' RACE reads with MiXCR, giving one entry per CDR3 protein. Among a few hundred thousand distinct CDR3 sequences listed, around 20% were seen once. Material for sequencing was PBMCs or a T cell subset sorted from them (not recorded which). The chain is built from TRBV7-6 and TRBJ2-7; the match to TRBD1 covers 12 bases. The receptor comes from an adult woman who had mild COVID-19 (a few samples of this study predate the infection). Cell type and time point are not known. The CDR3, as DNA: TGTGCCAGCAGCTTAGCCATAGGGACAGGGGGCCACGAGCAGTACTTC. Translating gives CASSLAIGTGGHEQYF. Looking up the rest from reference TRBV7-6 and TRBJ2-7 gives the full variable domain: GAGVSQSPRYKVTKRGQDVALRCDPISGHVSLYWYRQALGQGPEFLTYFNYEAQQDKSGLPNDRFSAERPEGSISTLTIQRTEQRDSAMYRCASSLAIGTGGHEQYFGPGTRLTVT.